This entry lists 32 T cell receptor beta chains sequenced from one sample in a study of OX40 agonist ivuxolimab in advanced cancers. Clones were sequenced by immunoSEQ multiplex PCR, and TCRdb holds only the in-frame ones, with some missing. The table includes 70,000 to 85,000 clones, just over 90% detected once. This material consisted of CD4+ or CD8+ T cells sorted from blood, taken in a trial of the OX40 agonist ivuxolimab. The receptor source for this set is an adult with an advanced solid tumor such as melanoma, head and neck, liver or kidney cancer.

The V call is TRBV2, the J call TRBJ1-5; D remains unclear. V lost 6 bases to trimming and J lost 0 bases, with 9 bases between them. Germline CDR1 SNHLY, CDR2 FYNNEI. CDR3 length: 14 amino acids. This CDR3 reads CASRGYYSNQPQHF. DNA for the CDR3: TGTGCCAGCAGGGGGTACTATAGCAATCAGCCCCAGCATTTT.

For this clone: The sample has other DNA sequences that encode this CDR3 too. V usage is TRBV5-1 and J usage is TRBJ1-5, with D possibly being TRBD1 (5 bases). The germline V gene has CDR1 SGHRS and CDR2 YFSETQ. This CDR3 comprises 15 residues. V dropped 0 bases and J dropped 1 base, with 8 bases sitting between them. The CDR3 DNA reads as TGCGCCAGCAGCTTGGTGGGGGGGAGCAATCAGCCCCAGCATTTT. The encoded protein is CASSLVGGSNQPQHF. Combining the CDR3 with reference TRBV5-1 and TRBJ1-5 gives the whole variable domain KAGVTQTPRYLIKTRGQQVTLSCSPISGHRSVSWYQQTPGQGLQFLFEYFSETQRNKGNFPGRFSGRQFSNSRSEMNVSTLELGDSALYLCASSLVGGSNQPQHFGDGTRLSIL.

The J gene is TRBJ2-5, the V gene TRBV5-4, with 8 bases matching TRBD1. The CDR3 sequence is 13 residues long. Germline trimming cut 3 bases from V and 6 bases from J; bases unmatched to any gene: 4. Germline V gene lookup returns CDR1 SGHNT and CDR2 YYREEE (reference sequence). CDR3 nucleotide sequence: TGTGCCAGCAGCTACGGACAGGGCCAGACCCAGTACTTC. The encoded protein is CASSYGQGQTQYF.

V is TRBV7-3 and J is TRBJ1-2; TRBD1 agrees at 8 bases. Germline trimming cut 4 bases from V and 7 bases from J; bases unmatched to any gene: 5. The CDR3 totals 13 residues. Germline values: CDR1 SGHTA, CDR2 FQGTGA. The CDR3 region is CASSSQGAGGYTF. The CDR3 coding sequence is TGTGCCAGCAGCTCGCAGGGGGCCGGTGGCTACACCTTC.

In DNA form, the CDR3 reads TGCGCCAGCAGCTTAAGCACCTCGAACACTGAAGCTTTCTTT. Encoded protein: CASSLSTSNTEAFF. The rearrangement uses TRBV5-1 and TRBJ1-1; the D is unclear. Germline V gives CDR1 SGHRS, CDR2 YFSETQ. Trimming shortened V by 2 bases and J by 1 base, and 9 bases separated the two germline ends. This CDR3 is built from 14 residues.

This chain links TRBV27 with TRBJ2-7; D may be TRBD1 (5 bases). CDR1 and CDR2 from the germline V gene are MNHEY and SMNVEV (reference sequence). CDR3 length equals 13 residues. V gave up 3 bases and J gave up 2 bases, with 8 bases separating them. In DNA, the CDR3 is TGTGCCAGCAGTTTCGAAGGGGCCTACGAGCAGTACTTC. Amino acid sequence: CASSFEGAYEQYF.

This chain uses TRBV5-6 with TRBJ2-2, with D maybe TRBD1 (6 bases). The germline V gene has CDR1 SGHDT and CDR2 YYEEEE. Deletions cut 1 base from V and 4 bases from J, with 14 bases between. The CDR3 totals 16 residues. In nucleotides, the CDR3 is TGTGCCAGCAGCTTGCGAGACAGGTTCGGCACCGGGGAGCTGTTTTTT. Its protein is CASSLRDRFGTGELFF.

The chain has TRBV4-1 and TRBJ1-4; D call uncertain. Germline V lookup: CDR1 MGHRA, CDR2 YSYEKL. The CDR3 contains 15 residues. V was trimmed by 5 bases and J by 4 bases, leaving 14 bases between them. CDR3 coding DNA: TGCGCCAGCAGCGCACTTGCAAACCGTAATGAAAAACTGTTTTTT. This codes for CASSALANRNEKLFF.

This clone was seen only once. The chain uses TRBV28 and TRBJ2-2, with unresolved D. CDR3 length: 16 residues. Trimming removed 11 bases from V and 1 base from J, with 20 bases in between. The V gene's germline CDR1 is MDHEN and CDR2 SYDVKM. The CDR3 loop reads CACHGQDTQNTGELFF. The CDR3 coding sequence is TGTGCCTGTCACGGGCAGGATACCCAGAACACCGGGGAGCTGTTTTTT.

The chain has TRBV4-3 and TRBJ2-7, with D perhaps assigned TRBD1 or TRBD2 (5 bases each). V dropped 1 base and J dropped 1 base, with 8 bases sitting between them. The CDR3 is made up of 14 amino acids. Germline V gene data show CDR1 as LGHNA and CDR2 as YSLEER. The CDR3 loop reads CASSQGDGSYEQYF. The CDR3 DNA follows: TGCGCCAGCAGCCAAGGGGACGGATCCTACGAGCAGTACTTC.

The rearrangement uses TRBV5-4 and TRBJ1-1, with 11 nucleotides matching TRBD1. CDR1 SGHNT and CDR2 YYREEE come from the germline V gene (reference sequence). The trim removed 0 bases at V and 5 bases at J, leaving 3 bases unmatched. The CDR3 is 15 residues long. The CDR3, as DNA: TGTGCCAGCAGCTTGGTGGGGACAGGGGGGACTGAAGCTTTCTTT. It specifies CASSLVGTGGTEAFF.

The gene calls are TRBV11-3 and TRBJ2-2, with D possibly called TRBD1 or TRBD2 (6 bases each). Germline V gene lookup returns CDR1 SGHNT and CDR2 YENEEA. V dropped 1 base and J dropped 1 base, with 16 bases sitting between them. CDR3 size: 18 residues. The CDR3 bases are TGTGCCAGCAGCTTAGGGGGGGCCGACACCGAGAACACCGGGGAGCTGTTTTTT. Its translation: CASSLGGADTENTGELFF.

This clone was seen a handful of times. V usage is TRBV6-5 and J usage is TRBJ2-1, with a tentative D call TRBD1 (5 bases). The CDR3 has 15 amino acids. CDR1 and CDR2 from the germline V gene are MNHEY and SVGAGI. The V gene lost 7 bases and the J gene lost 0 bases, with 13 bases spanning the gap. CDR3 protein: CASKGGADSYNEQFF. For the CDR3, the DNA is TGTGCCAGCAAGGGTGGGGCGGACTCCTACAATGAGCAGTTCTTC.

This clone was counted only a few times. The chain has TRBV10-3 and TRBJ2-2; D not certain. The CDR3 consists of 13 residues. Looked up from germline, CDR1 is ENHRY and CDR2 is SYGVKD. Between the trimmed V and J ends, which lost 3 bases and 2 bases, there was a span of 4 bases. The chain's CDR3 is CAISDFNTGELFF. The CDR3 region has the DNA TGTGCCATCAGTGACTTTAACACCGGGGAGCTGTTTTTT.

The chain combines TRBV7-9 with TRBJ2-1; 8 bases are a match to TRBD1. Trimming cost V 7 bases and J 13 bases; bases outside gene matches: 15. From germline, CDR1 is SEHNR and CDR2 FQNEAQ (reference sequence). CDR3 size: 14 residues. DNA of the CDR3: TGTGCCAGCACCCCGATGGACAGGGCCCTTCAACAGTTCTTC. Residues: CASTPMDRALQQFF.

The CDR3 region is CASSLAASTDTQYF. The CDR3 DNA reads as TGTGCCAGCAGTCTAGCGGCGAGCACAGATACGCAGTATTTT. The rearrangement uses TRBV6-5 and TRBJ2-3; 7 bases map to TRBD2. The CDR3 contains 14 residues. The V gene end was trimmed by 5 bases and the J gene end by 0 bases; junction bases not matched to a gene: 2. Per germline, CDR1 MNHEY and CDR2 SVGAGI.

The chain couples TRBV7-2 to TRBJ1-5; TRBD1 is a possible D gene (5 bases). There are 16 residues in the CDR3. V was shortened by 3 bases and J by 0 bases, with 12 bases between the two germline ends. Germline loops: CDR1 SGHTA, CDR2 FQGNSA. The chain's CDR3 is CASSFTAGNSNQPQHF. CDR3 bases: TGTGCCAGCAGCTTTACTGCAGGGAATAGCAATCAGCCCCAGCATTTT.

The chain has TRBV6-1 and TRBJ2-7; D not certain. The V gene's germline CDR1 is MNHNS and CDR2 SASEGT. CDR3 size: 13 residues. The V end was cut by 0 bases, the J end by 2 bases, with 5 bases between. CDR3 region: CASSEASPYEQYF. CDR3 sequence (DNA): TGTGCCAGCAGTGAAGCATCCCCCTACGAGCAGTACTTC.

The DNA of the CDR3 is TGTGCCAGTAGTGCAGCGGGGTCTTTTGGGAGGCAGTATTTT. Amino acid sequence: CASSAAGSFGRQYF. The chain has TRBV19 and TRBJ2-3; 7 nucleotides agree with TRBD2. V trimming: 5 bases; J trimming: 11 bases; junction bases outside the gene matches: 13. This CDR3 has 14 amino acids. Germline V gene sequence: CDR1 LNHDA, CDR2 SQIVND (reference sequence).

This chain links TRBV30 with TRBJ1-1, with 7 positions matching TRBD1. Germline lookup yields CDR1 GTSNPN and CDR2 SVGIG (reference sequence). The CDR3 runs to 16 residues. Unmatched junction bases numbered 12, after V lost 4 bases and J lost 1 base. The CDR3 loop reads CAWTLPRGGANTEAFF. For the CDR3, the DNA is TGTGCCTGGACCTTACCCAGGGGGGGGGCGAACACTGAAGCTTTCTTT.

The chain has TRBV4-3 and TRBJ2-3; D remains unclear. The CDR3 extends over 15 amino acids. Trimming left V 0 bases short and J 2 bases short, with 9 bases between. CDR1 is LGHNA and CDR2 is YSLEER in the germline V gene. In DNA form, the CDR3 reads TGCGCCAGCAGCCAAGAAGAGAGACCCACAGATACGCAGTATTTT. It encodes CASSQEERPTDTQYF.

The chain links TRBV28 to TRBJ2-2, with 8 bases aligning to TRBD2. The ends lost 4 bases at V and 6 bases at J; junction bases unmatched: 16. CDR1 MDHEN and CDR2 SYDVKM come from the germline V gene. CDR3 length: 18 amino acids. Here the CDR3 reads CASSSPTTSGPLSGELFF. CDR3 sequence (DNA): TGTGCCAGCAGTTCCCCCACTACTAGCGGACCTCTCTCCGGGGAGCTGTTTTTT.

The V call is TRBV29-1, the J call TRBJ2-1; 9 positions match TRBD2. J gave up 4 bases and V 1 base, and 5 bases lay outside the gene matches. This CDR3 is 15 amino acids long. From germline, CDR1 is SQVTM and CDR2 ANQGSEA. DNA for the CDR3: TGCAGCGTTGAAGGGGTTAGCGGGAGTTACAATGAGCAGTTCTTC. This gives the protein CSVEGVSGSYNEQFF.

The chain combines TRBV7-8 with TRBJ2-1; tentatively, D is TRBD2 (6 bases). The germline V gene has CDR1 SGHVS and CDR2 FQNEAQ. The CDR3 consists of 16 residues. V was pared by 2 bases and J by 0 bases, with 11 bases between. The CDR3 sequence is CASSLSRLDSYNEQFF. The CDR3 DNA is TGTGCCAGCAGCTTAAGTCGACTAGACTCCTACAATGAGCAGTTCTTC. Using reference TRBV7-8 and TRBJ2-1 for the parts outside the CDR3, the full variable domain is GAGVSQSPRYKVAKRGQDVALRCDPISGHVSLFWYQQALGQGPEFLTYFQNEAQLDKSGLPSDRFFAERPEGSVSTLKIQRTQQEDSAVYLCASSLSRLDSYNEQFFGPGTRLTVL.

The genes are TRBV4-1 and TRBJ2-2; a possible D gene is TRBD2 (6 bases). Germline lookup yields CDR1 MGHRA and CDR2 YSYEKL. The V end was cut by 2 bases, the J end by 3 bases, with 16 bases between. The CDR3 loop spans 17 amino acids. CDR3 coding DNA: TGCGCCAGCAGCCAACCTCGGGGGTTGACCGACACCGGGGAGCTGTTTTTT. Its protein product is CASSQPRGLTDTGELFF.

The V call is TRBV11-2, the J call TRBJ2-3; 8 positions match TRBD2. The CDR3 has 15 residues. Trimming removed 2 bases from V and 1 base from J; junction bases left unmatched: 2. Germline V gene lookup returns CDR1 SGHAT and CDR2 FQNNGV. CDR3 coding DNA: TGTGCCAGCAGCTTATTAGCGGGGCGCACAGATACGCAGTATTTT. Protein: CASSLLAGRTDTQYF.

The chain is built from TRBV19 and TRBJ1-3; the D is unclear. Per germline, CDR1 LNHDA and CDR2 SQIVND (reference sequence). The CDR3 has 14 amino acids. Deletions cut 6 bases from V and 0 bases from J, with 9 bases between. The CDR3, as DNA: TGTGCCAGTAGGTTGCAGAGCTCTGGAAACACCATATATTTT. Its translation: CASRLQSSGNTIYF.

The genes are TRBV10-3 and TRBJ1-4; a weak D match, TRBD1 (5 bases). V was cut by 2 bases and J by 8 bases, with 15 bases left in between. The V gene's germline CDR1 is ENHRY and CDR2 SYGVKD. The CDR3 spans 15 residues. CDR3 in amino acids: CAISEIRGNGEKLFF. The DNA for the CDR3 is TGTGCCATCAGTGAGATACGGGGGAATGGGGAAAAACTGTTTTTT.

The V and J genes are TRBV28 and TRBJ2-1; TRBD2 matches at 13 bases. J was trimmed by 6 bases and V by 4 bases; bases with no gene match: 9. CDR3 size: 17 residues. Germline CDR1 is MDHEN and CDR2 is SYDVKM. The CDR3 loop is CASSYGLAGDLGNEQFF. The CDR3 bases are TGTGCCAGCAGTTACGGACTAGCGGGAGATCTTGGCAATGAGCAGTTCTTC.

This sequence joins TRBV4-1 and TRBJ2-7, with 14 positions matching TRBD2. After removal of 5 bases from V and 4 bases from J, the junction contained 10 bases not matched to a gene. From germline, CDR1 is MGHRA and CDR2 YSYEKL. The CDR3 has 17 residues. CDR3 DNA: TGCGCCAGCAGCTTGTATATGGGGACTAGCGGGAGTTACGAGCAGTACTTC. Amino acid sequence: CASSLYMGTSGSYEQYF.

The chain is built from TRBV2 and TRBJ2-1; D is ambiguous. The CDR3 length is 13 residues. Trimming stripped 8 bases from V and 2 bases from J, with 10 bases between. CDR1 is SNHLY, CDR2 FYNNEI, per germline. In nucleotides, the CDR3 is TGTGCCAGCCACGAACCCACCTACAATGAGCAGTTCTTC. It translates to CASHEPTYNEQFF.

The V gene is TRBV27, the J gene TRBJ2-1; 7 bases agree with TRBD2. Trimming at V came to 2 bases and at J to 6 bases, leaving 4 bases not matched to a gene. Germline CDR1 and CDR2: MNHEY and SMNVEV (reference sequence). This CDR3 is built from 14 residues. DNA of the CDR3: TGTGCCAGCAGTTTAGGGGGAGGGCCCAATGAGCAGTTCTTC. Amino acids: CASSLGGGPNEQFF.